A single count supports the clone carrying this T cell receptor beta chain. Germline CDR1 and CDR2: WNHNN and SYGVQD (reference sequence). The V and J ends lost 10 bases and 7 bases, in that order; junction bases with no gene match: 8. The length of the CDR3 is 13 residues. This record comes from a study of blood T cell repertoires in COVID-19. Study as a whole: Collection of acute and convalescent COVID-19 samples took place in the United States, Italy and Spain. PBMCs, B-cell-depleted T cells, or T cells were the source of the cDNA or gDNA that made up the material.

In the authors' workflow: From reference gene primer amplification, estimates of nucleated cell counts were derived. Assay: immunoSEQ multiplex PCR; the TCRdb copy retains only in-frame clones and omits some. The V and J calls and clone size were taken over from that table, and D and trimming were inferred from the DNA. This sample has approximately 90,000 clones, with about 86% found just once. The sample comprised peripheral blood. The chain combines TRBV10-1 with TRBJ1-5, with 9 bases that match TRBD1. This TCR derives from a man between 60 and 75 years old with acute or convalescent COVID-19. CDR3 nucleotide sequence: TGCGCCACATCCACGGACAGGGGCCAGCCCCAGCATTTT. It translates to CATSTDRGQPQHF.